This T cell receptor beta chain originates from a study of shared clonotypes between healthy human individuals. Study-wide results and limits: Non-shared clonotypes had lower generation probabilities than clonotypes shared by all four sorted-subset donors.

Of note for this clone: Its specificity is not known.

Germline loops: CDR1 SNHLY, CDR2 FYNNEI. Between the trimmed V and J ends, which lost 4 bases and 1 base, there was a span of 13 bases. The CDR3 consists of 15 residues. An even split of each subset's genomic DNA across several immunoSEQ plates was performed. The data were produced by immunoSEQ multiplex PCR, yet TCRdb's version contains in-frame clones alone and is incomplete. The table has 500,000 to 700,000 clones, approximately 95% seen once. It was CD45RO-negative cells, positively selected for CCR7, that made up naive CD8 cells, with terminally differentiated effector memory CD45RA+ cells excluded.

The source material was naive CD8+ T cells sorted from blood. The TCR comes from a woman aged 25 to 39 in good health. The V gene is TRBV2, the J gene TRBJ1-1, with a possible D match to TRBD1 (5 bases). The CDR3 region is CASSGDNRRNTEAFF. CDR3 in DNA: TGTGCCAGCAGTGGTGATAACAGGCGGAACACTGAAGCTTTCTTT.